One sample yielded the 6 T cell receptor beta chains listed below, sequenced in a study of OX40 agonist ivuxolimab in advanced cancers. Generated by immunoSEQ multiplex PCR, the TCRdb table keeps only in-frame clones and is missing some. The table has tens of thousands of clones, approximately 89% seen once. This sample comprised CD4+ or CD8+ T cells sorted from blood, obtained in a trial of the OX40 agonist ivuxolimab. The receptors derive from an adult with an advanced solid tumor such as melanoma, head and neck, liver or kidney cancer.

The chain joins TRBV18 to TRBJ1-3; D is undetermined. Trimming took 4 bases from V and 0 from J, leaving 13 bases between them. The germline CDR1 and CDR2 sequences are KGHSH and LQKENI. This CDR3 comprises 16 residues. CDR3: CASSLTGLNSGNTIYF. CDR3 DNA sequence: TGTGCCAGCTCACTGACCGGCCTTAACTCTGGAAACACCATATATTTT.

This chain connects TRBV30 to TRBJ1-2; TRBD1 matches at 7 bases. Germline V gene sequence: CDR1 GTSNPN, CDR2 SVGIG (reference sequence). With V trimmed by 8 bases and J by 2 bases, 8 bases remained unmatched. The CDR3 has 13 amino acids. The DNA for the CDR3 is TGTGCCCAACCCAGGGGGGGGAACTATGGCTACACCTTC. This encodes CAQPRGGNYGYTF.

V and J are TRBV15 and TRBJ1-3; no reliable D call. Germline V CDR1 and CDR2: LNHNV, YYDKDF (reference sequence). The CDR3 sequence is 13 residues long. Trimming removed 0 bases at V and 4 bases at J, with 4 bases between. The CDR3 sequence: CATSRDPGNTIYF. The DNA for the CDR3 is TGTGCCACCAGCAGAGATCCCGGAAACACCATATATTTT.

V and J are TRBV6-6 and TRBJ1-1; the match to TRBD1 covers 7 bases. CDR3 length: 16 amino acids. Looked up from germline, CDR1 is MNHNY and CDR2 is SVGAGI (reference sequence). V shed 4 bases and J 1 base; nucleotides not matched to a gene: 9. CDR3: CASSFFPGGTNTEAFF. The CDR3 DNA is TGTGCCAGCAGTTTTTTCCCAGGGGGTACGAACACTGAAGCTTTCTTT.

The gene calls are TRBV6-5 and TRBJ1-1; D might be TRBD1 (5 bases). The V gene's germline CDR1 is MNHEY and CDR2 SVGAGI. The V gene lost 0 bases and the J gene lost 9 bases, with 14 bases spanning the gap. This CDR3 has 14 residues. This chain's CDR3 is CASSYSFRDPQAFF. CDR3 DNA: TGTGCCAGCAGTTACTCGTTCCGGGACCCCCAAGCTTTCTTT.

CDR3 nucleotide sequence: TGTGCCAGCAGCTTACAACGGGGTGCGGGGGAGACCCAGTACTTC. Amino acid sequence: CASSLQRGAGETQYF. This chain links TRBV7-3 with TRBJ2-5, with D possibly TRBD2 on 6 matching bases. With 2 bases removed from V and 5 bases from J, the gap between germline ends came to 15 bases. This CDR3 is built from 15 residues. Germline V CDR1 and CDR2: SGHTA, FQGTGA.